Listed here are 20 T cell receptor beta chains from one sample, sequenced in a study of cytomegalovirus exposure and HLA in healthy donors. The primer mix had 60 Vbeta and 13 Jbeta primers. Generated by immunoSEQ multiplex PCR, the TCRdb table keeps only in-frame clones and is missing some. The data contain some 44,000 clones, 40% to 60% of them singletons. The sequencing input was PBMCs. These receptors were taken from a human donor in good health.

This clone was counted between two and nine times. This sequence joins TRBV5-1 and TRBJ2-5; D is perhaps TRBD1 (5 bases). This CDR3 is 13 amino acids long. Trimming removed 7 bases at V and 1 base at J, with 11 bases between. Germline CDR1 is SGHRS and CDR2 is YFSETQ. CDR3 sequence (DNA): TGCGCCAGCGGCGGACAAGTCCAAGAGACCCAGTACTTC. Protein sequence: CASGGQVQETQYF.

The CDR3 loop is CASSPPATGGGEQYF. Here the CDR3 DNA reads TGTGCCAGCTCACCACCCGCGACAGGGGGAGGCGAGCAGTACTTC. The J gene is TRBJ2-7, the V gene TRBV18, with 9 bases identical to TRBD1. CDR3 length: 15 residues. CDR1 and CDR2 (germline): KGHSH, LQKENI. Losses at the gene ends were 0 bases for V and 6 bases for J; bases not matched to a gene: 6. The variable domain in full, completed from reference TRBV18 and TRBJ2-7, reads NAGVMQNPRHLVRRRGQEARLRCSPMKGHSHVYWYRQLPEEGLKFMVYLQKENIIDESGMPKERFSAEFPKEGPSILRIQQVVRGDSAAYFCASSPPATGGGEQYFGPGTRLTVT.

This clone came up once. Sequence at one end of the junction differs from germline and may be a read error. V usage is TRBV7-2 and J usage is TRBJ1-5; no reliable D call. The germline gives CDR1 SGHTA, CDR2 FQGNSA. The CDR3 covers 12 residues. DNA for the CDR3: TGTGCCAGCACCCGAATTGGGGAGCCCCAGAATTTT. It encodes CASTRIGEPQNF.

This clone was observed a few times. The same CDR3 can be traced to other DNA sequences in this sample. The CDR3 region is CASSQNRGQETQYF. DNA of the CDR3: TGTGCCAGCAGCCAAAACAGAGGGCAAGAGACCCAGTACTTC. The rearrangement uses TRBV14 and TRBJ2-5; weak D call: TRBD2 (5 bases). The V gene lost 2 bases and the J gene lost 2 bases, with 9 bases spanning the gap. Germline CDR1 and CDR2: SGHDN and FVKESK. The CDR3 spans 14 residues. Together with reference TRBV14 and TRBJ2-5, the CDR3 gives the full variable domain: EAGVTQFPSHSVIEKGQTVTLRCDPISGHDNLYWYRRVMGKEIKFLLHFVKESKQDESGMPNNRFLAERTGGTYSTLKVQPAELEDSGVYFCASSQNRGQETQYFGPGTRLLVL.

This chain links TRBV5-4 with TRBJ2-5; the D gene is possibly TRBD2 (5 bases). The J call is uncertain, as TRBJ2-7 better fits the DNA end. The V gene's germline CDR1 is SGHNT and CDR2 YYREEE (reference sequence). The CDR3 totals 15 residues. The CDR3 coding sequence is TGTGCCAGCAGCTTGGGGGGAGCGCTGATCTACGAGCAGTACTTC. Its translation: CASSLGGALIYEQYF.

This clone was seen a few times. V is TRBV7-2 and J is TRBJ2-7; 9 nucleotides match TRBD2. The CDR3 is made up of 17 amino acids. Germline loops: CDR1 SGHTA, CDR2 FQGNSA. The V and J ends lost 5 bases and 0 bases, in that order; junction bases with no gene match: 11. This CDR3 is CASSHGTSRPSSYEQYF. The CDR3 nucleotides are TGTGCCAGCAGCCACGGGACTAGCCGACCCAGCTCCTACGAGCAGTACTTC.

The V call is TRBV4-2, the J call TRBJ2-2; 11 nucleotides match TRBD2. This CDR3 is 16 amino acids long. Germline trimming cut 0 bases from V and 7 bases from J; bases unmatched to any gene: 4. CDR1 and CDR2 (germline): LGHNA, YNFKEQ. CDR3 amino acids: CASSQDYTSGGGELFF. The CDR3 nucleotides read TGTGCCAGCAGCCAAGATTATACTAGCGGGGGCGGGGAGCTGTTTTTT.

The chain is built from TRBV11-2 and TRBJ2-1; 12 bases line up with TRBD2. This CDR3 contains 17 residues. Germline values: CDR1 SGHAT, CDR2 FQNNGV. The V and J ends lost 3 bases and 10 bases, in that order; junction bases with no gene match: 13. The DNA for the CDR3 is TGTGCCAGCAGCTTGTACAGTCTAGCGGGGGGGCCTGGGGAGCAGTTCTTC. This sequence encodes CASSLYSLAGGPGEQFF. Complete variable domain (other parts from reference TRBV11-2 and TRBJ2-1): EAGVAQSPRYKIIEKRQSVAFWCNPISGHATLYWYQQILGQGPKLLIQFQNNGVVDDSQLPKDRFSAERLKGVDSTLKIQPAKLEDSAVYLCASSLYSLAGGPGEQFFGPGTRLTVL.

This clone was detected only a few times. The CDR3 DNA sequence: TGTGCCAGCAGCCGACCCGAGGGAGGATTTCAGCCCCAGCATTTT. Its translation: CASSRPEGGFQPQHF. This chain links TRBV28 with TRBJ1-5; no clear D gene. The CDR3 is 15 residues long. CDR1 is MDHEN, CDR2 SYDVKM, per germline. V dropped 6 bases and J dropped 6 bases, with 18 bases sitting between them.

The CDR3 region is CASSLRTGANEKLFF. The DNA of the CDR3 is TGTGCCAGCAGCTTAAGGACAGGAGCTAATGAAAAACTGTTTTTT. The chain has TRBV7-9 and TRBJ1-4; 7 positions match TRBD1. This CDR3 comprises 15 residues. Germline lookup yields CDR1 SEHNR and CDR2 FQNEAQ (reference sequence). Trimming took 2 bases from V and 3 from J; bases not matched to a gene: 3.

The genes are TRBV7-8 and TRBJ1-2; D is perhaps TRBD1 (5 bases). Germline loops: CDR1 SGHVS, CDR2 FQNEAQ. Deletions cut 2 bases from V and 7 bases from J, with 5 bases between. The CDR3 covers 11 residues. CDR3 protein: CASSLQGGYTF. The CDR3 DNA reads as TGTGCCAGCAGCTTACAGGGTGGCTACACCTTC.

CDR3 loop: CASRRQFKGPGGYEQYF. The CDR3 DNA follows: TGTGCCAGCAGGAGACAATTTAAGGGCCCGGGAGGGTACGAGCAGTACTTC. The rearrangement uses TRBV27 and TRBJ2-7; 8 bases align to TRBD2. Germline-derived CDR1 and CDR2 are MNHEY and SMNVEV (reference sequence). After removal of 6 bases from V and 4 bases from J, the junction contained 17 bases not matched to a gene. The CDR3 runs to 17 residues.

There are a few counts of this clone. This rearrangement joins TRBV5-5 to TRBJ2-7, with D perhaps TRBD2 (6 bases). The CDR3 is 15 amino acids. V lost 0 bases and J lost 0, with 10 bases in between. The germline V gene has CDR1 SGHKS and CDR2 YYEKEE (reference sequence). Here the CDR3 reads CASSLGLGLSYEQYF. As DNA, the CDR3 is TGTGCCAGCAGCTTGGGACTAGGACTCTCCTACGAGCAGTACTTC.

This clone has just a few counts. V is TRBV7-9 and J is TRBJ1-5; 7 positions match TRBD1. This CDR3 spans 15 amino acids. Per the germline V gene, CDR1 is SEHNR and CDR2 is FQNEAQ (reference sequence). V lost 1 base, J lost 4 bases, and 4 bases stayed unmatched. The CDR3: CASSLGTGVNQPQHF. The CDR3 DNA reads TGTGCCAGCAGCTTAGGGACAGGAGTTAATCAGCCCCAGCATTTT.

CDR3 in amino acids: CASSQLRTGVRSGQETQYF. In DNA form, the CDR3 reads TGTGCCAGCAGCCAACTAAGGACAGGGGTGAGGTCGGGCCAAGAGACCCAGTACTTC. The rearrangement links TRBV4-2 to TRBJ2-5, with 9 positions matching TRBD1. There are 19 residues in the CDR3. V gave up 2 bases and J gave up 1 base; unmatched junction bases: 14. The V gene's germline CDR1 is LGHNA and CDR2 YNFKEQ.

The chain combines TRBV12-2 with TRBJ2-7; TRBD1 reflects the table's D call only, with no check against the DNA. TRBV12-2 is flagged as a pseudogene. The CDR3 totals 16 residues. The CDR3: CASRLVINRGTYEQYF. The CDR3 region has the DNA TGTGCAAGTCGCTTAGTGATTAATAGGGGGACCTACGAGCAGTACTTC.

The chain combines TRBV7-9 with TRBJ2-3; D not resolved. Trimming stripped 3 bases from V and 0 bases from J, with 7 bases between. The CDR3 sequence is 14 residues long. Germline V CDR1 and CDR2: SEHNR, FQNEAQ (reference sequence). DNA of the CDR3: TGTGCCAGCAGCTTTCTCCTCAGCACAGATACGCAGTATTTT. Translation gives CASSFLLSTDTQYF.

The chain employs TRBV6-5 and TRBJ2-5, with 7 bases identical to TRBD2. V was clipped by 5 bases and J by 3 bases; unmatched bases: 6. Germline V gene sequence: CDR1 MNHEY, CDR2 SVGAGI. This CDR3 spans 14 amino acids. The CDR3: CASSPGTTKETQYF. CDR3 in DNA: TGTGCCAGCAGTCCCGGGACTACAAAAGAGACCCAGTACTTC.

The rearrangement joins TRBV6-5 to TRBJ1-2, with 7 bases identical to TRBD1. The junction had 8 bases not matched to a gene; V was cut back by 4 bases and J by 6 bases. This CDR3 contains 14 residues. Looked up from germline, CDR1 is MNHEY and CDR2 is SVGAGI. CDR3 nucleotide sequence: TGTGCCAGCAGTTCTACTAGGGGGCGGGATGGCTACACCTTC. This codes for CASSSTRGRDGYTF.

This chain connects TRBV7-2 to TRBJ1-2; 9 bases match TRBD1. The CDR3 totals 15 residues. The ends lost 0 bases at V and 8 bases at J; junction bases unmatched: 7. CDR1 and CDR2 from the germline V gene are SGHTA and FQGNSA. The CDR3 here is CASSLAQRTGEGYTF. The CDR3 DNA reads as TGTGCCAGCAGCTTAGCCCAGCGGACAGGGGAAGGCTACACCTTC.